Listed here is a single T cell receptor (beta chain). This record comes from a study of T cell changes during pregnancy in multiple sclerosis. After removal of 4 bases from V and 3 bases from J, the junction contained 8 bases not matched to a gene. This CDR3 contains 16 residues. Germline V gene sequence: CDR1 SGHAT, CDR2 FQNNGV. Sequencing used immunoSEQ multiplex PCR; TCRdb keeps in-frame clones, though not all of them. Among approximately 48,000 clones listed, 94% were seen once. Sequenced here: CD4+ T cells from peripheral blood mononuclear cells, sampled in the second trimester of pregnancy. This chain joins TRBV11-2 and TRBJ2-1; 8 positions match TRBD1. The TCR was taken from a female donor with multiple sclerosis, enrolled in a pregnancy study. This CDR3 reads CASSSTSGTGYNEQFF. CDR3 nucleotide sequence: TGTGCCAGCAGCTCGACCTCCGGGACAGGCTACAATGAGCAGTTCTTC.